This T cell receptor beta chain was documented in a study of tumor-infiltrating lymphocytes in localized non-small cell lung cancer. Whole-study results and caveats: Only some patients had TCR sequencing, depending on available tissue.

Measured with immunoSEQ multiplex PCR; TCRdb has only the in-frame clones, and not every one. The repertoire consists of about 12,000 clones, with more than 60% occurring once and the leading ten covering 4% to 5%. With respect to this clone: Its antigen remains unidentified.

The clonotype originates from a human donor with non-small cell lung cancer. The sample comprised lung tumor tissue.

The CDR3 protein is CASSLIPGKETQYF. CDR3 nucleotides: TGTGCCAGCAGCTTAATCCCGGGAAAAGAGACCCAGTACTTC. This rearrangement joins TRBV7-9 to TRBJ2-5; D may be TRBD2 (5 bases). The V and J ends lost 2 bases and 3 bases respectively, with 10 bases between them. The germline V gene encodes CDR1 SEHNR and CDR2 FQNEAQ (reference sequence). The CDR3 spans 14 residues.